This T cell receptor beta chain was obtained from a study of a mutant IDH1 vaccine in newly diagnosed glioma. As for time point: week 11, during vaccination. Topical imiquimod accompanied each vaccine dose, which consisted of 300 ug of mutant IDH1 20-mer peptide. Remarks on this clone: Antigen unknown.

The CDR3 is 16 amino acids. Unmatched junction bases numbered 2, after V lost 0 bases and J lost 2 bases. CDR1 is SGHRS and CDR2 is YFSETQ in the germline V gene. Libraries were prepared by immunoSEQ multiplex PCR; TCRdb keeps only in-frame clonotypes and omits some of them. The sample has 110,000 or so clones, 85% to 90% seen once. The sequence came from a woman aged 45 to 65 with glioma. This rearrangement joins TRBV5-1 to TRBJ1-4, with 9 positions matching TRBD1. The material was PBMCs, obtained from a glioma patient whose treatment included an IDH1 peptide vaccine. This chain's CDR3 is CASSLATGGTNEKLFF. CDR3 in DNA: TGCGCCAGCAGCTTGGCTACAGGGGGCACTAATGAAAAACTGTTTTTT. The whole variable domain, remainder taken from reference TRBV5-1 and TRBJ1-4, is KAGVTQTPRYLIKTRGQQVTLSCSPISGHRSVSWYQQTPGQGLQFLFEYFSETQRNKGNFPGRFSGRQFSNSRSEMNVSTLELGDSALYLCASSLATGGTNEKLFFGSGTQLSVL.